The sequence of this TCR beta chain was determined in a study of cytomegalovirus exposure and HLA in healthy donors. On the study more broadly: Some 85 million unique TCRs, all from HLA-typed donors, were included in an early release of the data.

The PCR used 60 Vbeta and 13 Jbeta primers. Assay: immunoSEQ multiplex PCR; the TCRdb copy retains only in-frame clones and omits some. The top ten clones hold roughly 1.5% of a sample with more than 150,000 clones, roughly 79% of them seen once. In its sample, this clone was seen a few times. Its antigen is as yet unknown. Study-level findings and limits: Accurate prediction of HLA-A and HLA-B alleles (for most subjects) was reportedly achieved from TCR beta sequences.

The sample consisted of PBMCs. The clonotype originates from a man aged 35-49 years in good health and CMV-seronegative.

The CDR3 coding sequence is TGTGCCAGCAGTGACCAAAGGGGGTCGTTTAATGAAAAACTGTTTTTT. Translation gives CASSDQRGSFNEKLFF. The V call is TRBV6-1, the J call TRBJ1-4, with D possibly being TRBD1 (6 bases). CDR3 length equals 16 residues. CDR1 and CDR2 from the germline V gene are MNHNS and SASEGT. V was pared by 3 bases and J by 4 bases, with 15 bases between.